This record concerns one T cell receptor beta chain sequence. The data were obtained in a study of regulatory T cells in long-lasting Graves disease. The time point denotes: newly diagnosed GD, antithyroid drugs for less than 3 months. PBMCs provided the RNA from which the TCR library was made. Both iRepertoire HTBI primers and Arm-PCR of CDR3 regions were used to build the TCR beta libraries. TCRdb used MiXCR to reprocess the multiplex PCR reads, holding one entry per CDR3 protein. The sample holds approximately 560,000 distinct CDR3 sequences, about 16% seen once. These data also featured in a second study, about T cells in Graves' hyperthyroidism and ophthalmopathy. That source notes: Stable hyperthyroidism and ophthalmopathy were separated using 13 V-J signatures.

This clonotype was sampled from a man younger than 35 with Graves disease. Sample: peripheral blood mononuclear cells (PBMCs), taken at new diagnosis, from a patient treated with antithyroid drugs.

In DNA, the CDR3 is TGTGCCAGCAGCCAACTAGCGGGAGGACTTACCGGGGAGCTGTTTTTT. Residues: CASSQLAGGLTGELFF. The V gene is TRBV3-1, the J gene TRBJ2-2; 11 bases are a match to TRBD2. Looked up from germline, CDR1 is LGHDT and CDR2 is YNNKEL (reference sequence). CDR3 length equals 16 residues. V was clipped by 2 bases and J by 5 bases; unmatched bases: 4.